This T cell receptor (beta chain) was sequenced during a study of blood T cell repertoires in COVID-19. As for the study in general: From the United States, Italy and Spain came samples of acute and convalescent COVID-19.

This CDR3 has 14 amino acids. V dropped 4 bases and J dropped 4 bases, with 13 bases sitting between them. This study enrolled people aged about 18 to 95 from under 25 US geographic areas. Membership in each cohort depended on participant-reported clinical history. Sequenced by immunoSEQ multiplex PCR; TCRdb stores in-frame clones only, minus some. The sample holds a few hundred thousand clones, 65% to 85% seen once. The TCR was taken from a man aged 45-60 years who had recovered from COVID-19. Sequencing was performed on PBMCs or T cells enriched from blood (not recorded which). The chain has TRBV23-1 and TRBJ1-2; no clear D. TRBV23-1 is placed among ORFs of uncertain function. The CDR3 here is CASSRPGRFYGYTF. The CDR3 DNA is TGCGCCAGCAGTCGTCCAGGCCGTTTCTATGGCTACACCTTC.